The 4 T cell receptor beta chains listed next were all sequenced from one sample in a study of T-cell memory formation after mild COVID-19. TCRdb reprocessed the 5' RACE reads with MiXCR, giving one entry per CDR3 protein. The sample carries 150,000 to 200,000 distinct CDR3 sequences, roughly 11% recorded once. Sample: PBMCs or a T cell subset sorted from them (not recorded which). The receptors derive from a man between 18 and 29 years old who had mild COVID-19 (a few samples of this study predate the infection). Cell type and time point are not known.

This clonotype showed up just a few times. The rearrangement links TRBV13 to TRBJ2-3; 9 nucleotides match TRBD2. Germline V CDR1 and CDR2: PRHDT, FYEKMQ (reference sequence). V lost 4 bases and J lost 4; bases outside the gene matches: 15. The CDR3 is 18 amino acids. The CDR3 DNA is TGTGCCAGCAGCTCCCTCATAGCGGGGGCCCTAAGTGCAGATACGCAGTATTTT. Its translation is CASSSLIAGALSADTQYF.

This clonotype has at least ten counts. CDR3 region: CASSLGDQNQPQHF. The CDR3 nucleotides are TGCGCCAGCAGCTTGGGGGACCAGAATCAGCCCCAGCATTTT. J is TRBJ1-5 and V is TRBV5-1, with D perhaps TRBD1 (5 bases). V lost 0 bases, J lost 4 bases, and 8 bases lay in between. The CDR3 covers 14 residues. Germline V gene lookup returns CDR1 SGHRS and CDR2 YFSETQ. The full variable domain, with the rest looked up from reference TRBV5-1 and TRBJ1-5, is KAGVTQTPRYLIKTRGQQVTLSCSPISGHRSVSWYQQTPGQGLQFLFEYFSETQRNKGNFPGRFSGRQFSNSRSEMNVSTLELGDSALYLCASSLGDQNQPQHFGDGTRLSIL.

There are many counts of this clonotype. The CDR3 is CASSFGPGTEAFF. DNA of the CDR3: TGTGCCAGCAGCTTTGGTCCGGGGACTGAAGCTTTCTTT. J is TRBJ1-1 and V is TRBV7-2, with D unresolved. CDR3 length: 13 residues. V was trimmed by 3 bases and J by 5 bases, leaving 10 bases between them. Per the germline V gene, CDR1 is SGHTA and CDR2 is FQGNSA.

Ten or more counts support this clonotype. The V call is TRBV7-9, the J call TRBJ2-3, with D uncertain. Germline V gene lookup returns CDR1 SEHNR and CDR2 FQNEAQ (reference sequence). The CDR3 length is 13 residues. The germline V and J ends were trimmed by 8 bases and 0 bases, with 9 bases remaining between them. CDR3 region: CASRVSSTDTQYF. CDR3 bases: TGTGCCAGCCGCGTTTCTAGCACAGATACGCAGTATTTT.